This T cell receptor beta chain comes out of a study of T cell repertoires in cytomegalovirus infection. This clonotype turned up a few times. Its target is not known. TCRdb passed the reads through MiXCR, listing each CDR3 protein once. The sample records 750,000 to 900,000 distinct CDR3 sequences, under 35% being singletons. This TCR came from a human donor in good health (CMV status not recorded). Some clones in this sample may be carry-over from other donors' samples. Material: cultured CD8+ T cells from PBMCs, obtained from culture after CMV antigen stimulation.

The CDR3 reads CASSFASDGNTEAFF. In DNA form, the CDR3 reads TGTGCCAGCAGTTTCGCCTCGGACGGGAACACTGAAGCTTTCTTT. This chain uses TRBV27 with TRBJ1-1; D is unclear. This CDR3 has 15 residues. With 3 bases removed from V and 1 base from J, the gap between germline ends came to 12 bases. Germline lookup yields CDR1 MNHEY and CDR2 SMNVEV (reference sequence).